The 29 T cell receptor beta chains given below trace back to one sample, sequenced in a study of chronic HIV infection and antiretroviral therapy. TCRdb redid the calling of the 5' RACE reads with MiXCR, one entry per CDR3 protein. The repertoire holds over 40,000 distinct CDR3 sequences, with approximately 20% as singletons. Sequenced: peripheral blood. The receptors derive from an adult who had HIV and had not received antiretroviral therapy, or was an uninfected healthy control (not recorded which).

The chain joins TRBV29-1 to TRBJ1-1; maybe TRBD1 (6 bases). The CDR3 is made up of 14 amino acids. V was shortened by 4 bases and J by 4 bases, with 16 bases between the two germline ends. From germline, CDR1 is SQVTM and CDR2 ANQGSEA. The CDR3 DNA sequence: TGCAGCGTTGGGGGGGCGGGGACGGTCACTGAAGCTTTCTTT. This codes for CSVGGAGTVTEAFF.

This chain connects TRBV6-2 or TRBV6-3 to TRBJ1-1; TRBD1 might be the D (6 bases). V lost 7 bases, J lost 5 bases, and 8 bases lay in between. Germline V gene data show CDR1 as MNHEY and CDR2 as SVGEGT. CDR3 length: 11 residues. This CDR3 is CASTQGTEAFF. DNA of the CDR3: TGTGCCAGCACCCAGGGGACTGAAGCTTTCTTT.

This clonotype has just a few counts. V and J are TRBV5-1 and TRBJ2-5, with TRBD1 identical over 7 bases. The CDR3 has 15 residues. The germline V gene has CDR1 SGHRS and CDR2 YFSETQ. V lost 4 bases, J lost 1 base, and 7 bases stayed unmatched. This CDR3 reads CASSTRTGVQETQYF. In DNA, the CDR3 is TGCGCCAGCAGCACGCGAACAGGGGTCCAAGAGACCCAGTACTTC.

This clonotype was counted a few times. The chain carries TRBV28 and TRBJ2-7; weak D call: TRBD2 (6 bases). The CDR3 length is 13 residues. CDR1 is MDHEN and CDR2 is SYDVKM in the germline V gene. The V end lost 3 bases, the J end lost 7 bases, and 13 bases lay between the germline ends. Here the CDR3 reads CASSFAAGYEQYF. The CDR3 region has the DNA TGTGCCAGCAGTTTCGCGGCGGGATATGAGCAGTACTTC.

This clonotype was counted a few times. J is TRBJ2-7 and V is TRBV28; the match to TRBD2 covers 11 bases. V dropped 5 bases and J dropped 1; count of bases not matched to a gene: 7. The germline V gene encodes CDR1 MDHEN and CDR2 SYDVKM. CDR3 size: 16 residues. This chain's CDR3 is CASSALRTSGSYEQYF. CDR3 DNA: TGTGCCAGCAGTGCATTGAGGACTAGCGGGTCCTACGAGCAGTACTTC.

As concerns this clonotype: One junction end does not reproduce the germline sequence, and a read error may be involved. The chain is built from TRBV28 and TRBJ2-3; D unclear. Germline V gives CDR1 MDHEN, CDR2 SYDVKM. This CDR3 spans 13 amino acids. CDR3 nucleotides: TGTGCCAGCAGTCTCCCAAAGGATCTAAGGGTAGAATTT. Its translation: CASSLPKDLRVEF.

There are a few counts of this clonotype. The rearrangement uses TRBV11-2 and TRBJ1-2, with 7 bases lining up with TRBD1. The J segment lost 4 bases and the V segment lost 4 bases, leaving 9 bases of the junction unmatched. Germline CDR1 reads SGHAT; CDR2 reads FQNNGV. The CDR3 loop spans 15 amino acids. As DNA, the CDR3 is TGTGCCAGCAGCTCCTCGACAGGGACCATCTATGGCTACACCTTC. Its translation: CASSSSTGTIYGYTF.

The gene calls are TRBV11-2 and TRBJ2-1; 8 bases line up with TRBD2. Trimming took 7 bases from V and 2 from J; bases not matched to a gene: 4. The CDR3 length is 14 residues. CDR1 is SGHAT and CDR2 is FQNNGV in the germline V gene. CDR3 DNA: TGTGCCAGCAAAACGGGACTAGCCTACAATGAGCAGTTCTTC. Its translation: CASKTGLAYNEQFF.

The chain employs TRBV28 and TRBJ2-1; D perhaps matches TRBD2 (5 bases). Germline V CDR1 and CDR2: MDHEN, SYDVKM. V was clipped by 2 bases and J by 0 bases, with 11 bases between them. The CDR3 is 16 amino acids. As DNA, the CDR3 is TGTGCCAGCAGTTTAGCTAGCTCAGGCTCCTACAATGAGCAGTTCTTC. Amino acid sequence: CASSLASSGSYNEQFF.

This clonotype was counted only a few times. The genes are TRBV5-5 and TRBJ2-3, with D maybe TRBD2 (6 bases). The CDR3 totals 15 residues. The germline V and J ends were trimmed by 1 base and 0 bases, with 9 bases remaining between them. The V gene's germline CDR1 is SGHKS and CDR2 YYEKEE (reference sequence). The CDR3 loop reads CASSLWGTSTDTQYF. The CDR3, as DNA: TGTGCCAGCAGCTTGTGGGGGACTAGCACAGATACGCAGTATTTT.

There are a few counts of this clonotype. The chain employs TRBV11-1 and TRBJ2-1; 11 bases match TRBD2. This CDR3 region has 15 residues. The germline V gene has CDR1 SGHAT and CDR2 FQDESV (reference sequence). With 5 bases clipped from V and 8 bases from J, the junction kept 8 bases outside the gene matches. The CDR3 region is CASSPTSGSRDEQFF. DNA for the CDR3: TGTGCCAGCAGCCCTACTAGCGGGAGTAGGGATGAGCAGTTCTTC.

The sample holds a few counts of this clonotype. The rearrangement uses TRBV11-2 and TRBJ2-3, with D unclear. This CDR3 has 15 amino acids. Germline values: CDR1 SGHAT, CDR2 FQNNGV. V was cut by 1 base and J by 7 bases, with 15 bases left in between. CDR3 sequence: CASSLATRMPNTQYF. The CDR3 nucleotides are TGTGCCAGCAGCTTAGCCACTCGGATGCCAAATACGCAGTATTTT.

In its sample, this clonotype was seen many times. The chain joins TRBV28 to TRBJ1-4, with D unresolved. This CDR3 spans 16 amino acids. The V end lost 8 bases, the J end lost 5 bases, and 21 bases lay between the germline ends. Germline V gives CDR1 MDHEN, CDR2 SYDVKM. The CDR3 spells CASGPSGRGRNEKLFF. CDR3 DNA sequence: TGTGCCAGCGGCCCCAGTGGGCGAGGTAGAAATGAAAAACTGTTTTTT.

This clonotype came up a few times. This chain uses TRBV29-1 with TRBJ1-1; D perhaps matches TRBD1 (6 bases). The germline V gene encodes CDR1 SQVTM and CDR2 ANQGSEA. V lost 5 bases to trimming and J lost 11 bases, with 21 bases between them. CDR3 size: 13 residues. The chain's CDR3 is CSVSGVLKFEAFF. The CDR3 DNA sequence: TGCAGCGTTTCAGGGGTCTTGAAGTTTGAGGCTTTCTTT.

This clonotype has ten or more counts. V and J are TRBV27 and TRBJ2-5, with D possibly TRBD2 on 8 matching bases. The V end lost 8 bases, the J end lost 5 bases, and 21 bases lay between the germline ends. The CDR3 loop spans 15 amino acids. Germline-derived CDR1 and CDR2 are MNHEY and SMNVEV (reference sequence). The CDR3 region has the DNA TGTGCCAGCGGGGATCGGGGACAGCGGGGGGAGACCCAGTACTTC. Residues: CASGDRGQRGETQYF.

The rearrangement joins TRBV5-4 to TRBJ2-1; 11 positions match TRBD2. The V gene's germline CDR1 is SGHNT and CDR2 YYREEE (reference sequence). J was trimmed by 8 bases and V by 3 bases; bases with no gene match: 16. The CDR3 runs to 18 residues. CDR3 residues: CASSSPLPLAGGQYEQFF. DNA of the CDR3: TGTGCCAGCAGCTCCCCTCTCCCGTTAGCGGGAGGGCAGTATGAGCAGTTCTTC.

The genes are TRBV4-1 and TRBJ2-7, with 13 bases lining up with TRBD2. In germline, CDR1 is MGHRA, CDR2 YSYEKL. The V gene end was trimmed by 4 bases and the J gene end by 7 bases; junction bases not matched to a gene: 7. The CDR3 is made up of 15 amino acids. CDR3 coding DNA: TGCGCCAGCAGCCTCGGACTAGCGGGAGAAGGAGAGCAGTACTTC. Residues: CASSLGLAGEGEQYF.

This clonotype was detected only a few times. The CDR3 here is CSVEQGLGQPQHF. The CDR3 nucleotides read TGCAGCGTTGAACAGGGCCTGGGGCAGCCCCAGCATTTT. V gene TRBV29-1 combines with J gene TRBJ1-5; D is possibly TRBD1 (5 bases). The CDR3 is 13 residues long. V shed 2 bases and J shed 7 bases, with 12 bases lying between them. Germline CDR1 reads SQVTM; CDR2 reads ANQGSEA.

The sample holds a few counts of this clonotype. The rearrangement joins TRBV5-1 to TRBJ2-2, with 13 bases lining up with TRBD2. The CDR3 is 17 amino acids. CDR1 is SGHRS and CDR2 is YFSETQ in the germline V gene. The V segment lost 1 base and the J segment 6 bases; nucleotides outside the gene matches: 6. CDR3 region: CASSLRLAGGGAGELFF. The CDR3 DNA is TGCGCCAGCAGCTTGCGACTAGCGGGAGGTGGCGCCGGGGAGCTGTTTTTT.

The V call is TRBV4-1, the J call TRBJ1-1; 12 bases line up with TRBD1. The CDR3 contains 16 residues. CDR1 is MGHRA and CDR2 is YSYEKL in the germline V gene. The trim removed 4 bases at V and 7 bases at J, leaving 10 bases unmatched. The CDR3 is CASSRGPGTGGLEAFF. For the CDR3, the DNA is TGCGCCAGCAGCCGAGGTCCCGGGACAGGGGGCCTTGAAGCTTTCTTT.

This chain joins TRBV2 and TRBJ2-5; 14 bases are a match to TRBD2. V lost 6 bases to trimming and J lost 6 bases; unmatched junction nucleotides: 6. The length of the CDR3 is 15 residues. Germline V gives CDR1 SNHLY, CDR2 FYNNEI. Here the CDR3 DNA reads TGTGCCAGCAGGAGACTAGCGGGAGGGGAGAAGACCCAGTACTTC. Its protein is CASRRLAGGEKTQYF.

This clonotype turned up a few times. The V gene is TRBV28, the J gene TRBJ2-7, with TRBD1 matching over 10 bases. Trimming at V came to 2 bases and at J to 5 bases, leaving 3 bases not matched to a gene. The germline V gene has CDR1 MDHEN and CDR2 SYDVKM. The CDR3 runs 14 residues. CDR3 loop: CASSLRQGAHEQYF. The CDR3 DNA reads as TGTGCCAGCAGTTTAAGACAGGGGGCCCACGAGCAGTACTTC.

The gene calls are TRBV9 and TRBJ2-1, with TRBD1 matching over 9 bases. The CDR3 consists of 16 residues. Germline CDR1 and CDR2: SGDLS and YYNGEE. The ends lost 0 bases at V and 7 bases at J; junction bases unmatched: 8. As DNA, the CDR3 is TGTGCCAGCAGCGTAGCCGGGACAGGGAAGCAGAATGAGCAGTTCTTC. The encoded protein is CASSVAGTGKQNEQFF. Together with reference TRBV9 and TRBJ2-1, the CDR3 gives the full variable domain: DSGVTQTPKHLITATGQRVTLRCSPRSGDLSVYWYQQSLDQGLQFLIQYYNGEERAKGNILERFSAQQFPDLHSELNLSSLELGDSALYFCASSVAGTGKQNEQFFGPGTRLTVL.

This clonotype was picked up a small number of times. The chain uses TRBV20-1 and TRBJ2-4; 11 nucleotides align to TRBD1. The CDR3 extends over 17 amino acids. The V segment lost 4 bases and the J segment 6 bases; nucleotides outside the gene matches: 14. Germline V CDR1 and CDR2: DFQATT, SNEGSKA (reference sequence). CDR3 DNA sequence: TGCAGTGCTACGCTAGGGACAGGGGGGGCAGGCTTAAACATTCAGTACTTC. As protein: CSATLGTGGAGLNIQYF.

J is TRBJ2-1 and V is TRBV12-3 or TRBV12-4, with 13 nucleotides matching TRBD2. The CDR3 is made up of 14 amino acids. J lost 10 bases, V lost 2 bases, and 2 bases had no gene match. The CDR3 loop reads CASSLSGLAGEQFF. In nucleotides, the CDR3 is TGTGCCAGCAGTTTATCGGGACTAGCGGGGGAGCAGTTCTTC.

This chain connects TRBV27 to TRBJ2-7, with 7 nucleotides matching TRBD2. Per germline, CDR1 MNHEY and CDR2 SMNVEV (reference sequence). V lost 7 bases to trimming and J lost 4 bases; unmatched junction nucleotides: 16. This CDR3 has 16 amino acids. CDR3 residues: CASIRGLVRLFYEQYF. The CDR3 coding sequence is TGTGCCAGCATAAGAGGACTAGTTCGATTATTTTACGAGCAGTACTTC.

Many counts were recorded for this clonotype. This chain's CDR3 is CASSSSAGNTEAFF. In nucleotides, the CDR3 is TGTGCCAGCAGTTCTTCAGCTGGTAACACTGAAGCTTTCTTT. The chain couples TRBV27 to TRBJ1-1; no clear D. V was pared by 4 bases and J by 2 bases, with 11 bases between. Germline V gene lookup returns CDR1 MNHEY and CDR2 SMNVEV (reference sequence). The CDR3 is 14 amino acids.

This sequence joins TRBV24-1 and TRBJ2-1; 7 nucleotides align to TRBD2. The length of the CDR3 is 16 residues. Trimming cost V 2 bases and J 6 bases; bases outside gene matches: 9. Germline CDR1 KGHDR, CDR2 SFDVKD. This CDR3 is CATSDSSGAQSNEQFF. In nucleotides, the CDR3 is TGTGCCACCAGTGATTCCAGCGGGGCGCAGTCCAATGAGCAGTTCTTC.

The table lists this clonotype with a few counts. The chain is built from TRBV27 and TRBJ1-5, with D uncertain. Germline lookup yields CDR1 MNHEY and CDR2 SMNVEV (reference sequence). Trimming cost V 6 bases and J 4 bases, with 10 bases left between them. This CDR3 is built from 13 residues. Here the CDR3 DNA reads TGTGCCAGCAGAATGGTAGGAAATCAGCCCCAGCATTTT. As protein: CASRMVGNQPQHF.